This T cell receptor beta chain originates from a study of cytomegalovirus exposure and HLA in healthy donors. Study-wide points: Most TCRs appeared rarely, but some public TCRs recurred in many donors. A later analysis found TCR association rates differed by HLA locus, highest for DRB1 and lowest for HLA-C. Further analysis, carried out later, found HLA-associated TCR beta chains more clonally expanded than equally common other chains.

This CDR3 is 15 amino acids long. Per the germline V gene, CDR1 is SGDLS and CDR2 is YYNGEE. Trimming cost V 0 bases and J 9 bases, with 16 bases left between them. This clone occurred once. As yet, its antigen is unknown. Use of 60 Vbeta and 13 Jbeta primers characterized the PCR. Sequencing used immunoSEQ multiplex PCR; TCRdb keeps in-frame clones, though not all of them. The sample shows 100,000 to 120,000 clones, 79% of them seen only once. The source is a man between 25 and 39 years old in good health and CMV-seropositive. Sequencing was done on a sample of PBMCs. The chain links TRBV9 to TRBJ2-1, with D possibly being TRBD2 (5 bases). This CDR3 reads CASSVGGGKLIEQFF. DNA for the CDR3: TGTGCCAGCAGCGTAGGCGGAGGTAAATTAATTGAGCAGTTCTTC.